The 21 T cell receptor beta chains reported below all come from one sample, sequenced in a study of type 1 and type 2 diabetes patients. The PCR template was genomic DNA. Amplification of the beta chain CDR3 used 30 forward and 13 reverse multiplex primers. TCRdb reprocessed the multiplex PCR reads with MiXCR, giving one entry per CDR3 protein. The sample records about 250,000 distinct CDR3 sequences, roughly 50% being singletons. Sequencing was carried out using peripheral blood mononuclear cells (PBMCs). The source is a man younger than 30 with type 2 diabetes.

Notes on this clonotype: The CDR3 ends on some other residue instead of the conserved phenylalanine or tryptophan, so this is likely a read error. The chain is built from TRBV27 and TRBJ1-1; 8 nucleotides agree with TRBD1. Germline values: CDR1 MNHEY, CDR2 SMNVEV (reference sequence). This CDR3 has 14 amino acids. The trim removed 8 bases at V and 2 bases at J, leaving 7 bases unmatched. DNA for the CDR3: TGTGCCAGCTTTCGACAGGGGTACAACACTGAAGCTTTCTCT. It specifies CASFRQGYNTEAFS.

The chain combines TRBV19 with TRBJ2-1, with 10 nucleotides matching TRBD2. CDR1 LNHDA and CDR2 SQIVND come from the germline V gene (reference sequence). The length of the CDR3 is 16 residues. V trimming: 5 bases; J trimming: 4 bases; junction bases outside the gene matches: 8. The CDR3 region has the DNA TGTGCCAGTAGTCTAACCGGGACTAGCGCATACAATGAGCAGTTCTTC. It is translated as CASSLTGTSAYNEQFF. Full variable domain (missing parts from reference TRBV19 and TRBJ2-1): DGGITQSPKYLFRKEGQNVTLSCEQNLNHDAMYWYRQDPGQGLRLIYYSQIVNDFQKGDIAEGYSVSREKKESFPLTVTSAQKNPTAFYLCASSLTGTSAYNEQFFGPGTRLTVL.

Only a few counts were recorded for this clonotype. V usage is TRBV19 and J usage is TRBJ1-6, with D maybe TRBD1 (5 bases). Germline CDR1 reads LNHDA; CDR2 reads SQIVND (reference sequence). The CDR3 is 13 residues long. V lost 6 bases, J lost 6 bases, and 9 bases lay in between. The CDR3 loop is CASRGPLNSPLHF. The CDR3 DNA reads as TGTGCCAGTAGGGGACCGCTTAATTCACCCCTCCACTTT.

There are a few counts of this clonotype. The J gene is TRBJ1-2, the V gene TRBV13, with 7 bases lining up with TRBD1. The V gene end was trimmed by 4 bases and the J gene end by 7 bases; junction bases not matched to a gene: 9. The CDR3 spans 14 residues. CDR1 is PRHDT and CDR2 is FYEKMQ in the germline V gene (reference sequence). The chain's CDR3 is CASSSNDRASGYTF. The CDR3 DNA reads TGTGCCAGCAGCTCAAACGACAGGGCGTCTGGCTACACCTTC.

This clonotype came up a few times. The CDR3 sequence: CASSPGVGAEETQYF. The CDR3 bases are TGTGCCAGCAGCCCTGGTGTGGGGGCCGAAGAGACCCAGTACTTC. V gene TRBV7-6 combines with J gene TRBJ2-5, with D maybe TRBD1 (6 bases). This CDR3 region has 15 residues. The V gene's germline CDR1 is SGHVS and CDR2 FNYEAQ. Trimming took off 5 bases at V and 3 bases at J, with 16 bases between the two ends.

J is TRBJ2-5 and V is TRBV30, with D unclear. CDR3 length: 11 amino acids. Trimming stripped 4 bases from V and 4 bases from J, with 7 bases between. The V gene's germline CDR1 is GTSNPN and CDR2 SVGIG (reference sequence). The CDR3 coding sequence is TGTGCCTGGAAAGGTGCAGAGACCCAGTACTTC. This codes for CAWKGAETQYF.

This chain uses TRBV2 with TRBJ2-7; tentative D call: TRBD2 (5 bases). This CDR3 has 14 residues. Trimming left V 4 bases short and J 5 bases short, with 15 bases between. Germline loops: CDR1 SNHLY, CDR2 FYNNEI. CDR3 sequence reads: CASSVRTDGHEQYF. CDR3 DNA: TGTGCCAGCAGTGTTAGGACTGACGGCCACGAGCAGTACTTC. The full variable domain, in which reference TRBV2 and TRBJ2-7 provide the parts outside the CDR3, is EPEVTQTPSHQVTQMGQEVILRCVPISNHLYFYWYRQILGQKVEFLVSFYNNEISEKSEIFDDQFSVERPDGSNFTLKIRSTKLEDSAMYFCASSVRTDGHEQYFGPGTRLTVT.

This clonotype was seen more than once but under ten times. This chain links TRBV15 with TRBJ2-1, with TRBD1 identical over 7 bases. CDR1 is LNHNV, CDR2 YYDKDF, per germline (reference sequence). V was pared by 4 bases and J by 7 bases, with 7 bases of the junction left unmatched. The CDR3 has 14 residues. In DNA form, the CDR3 reads TGTGCCACCAGCATACCGACAGGGTTGAATGAGCAGTTCTTC. This encodes CATSIPTGLNEQFF.

The rearrangement joins TRBV6-5 to TRBJ1-6; the D is unclear. Germline CDR1 MNHEY, CDR2 SVGAGI. V was cut by 0 bases and J by 12 bases, with 21 bases left in between. The CDR3 runs 17 residues. DNA of the CDR3: TGTGCCAGCAGTTACTCAAGCTCTGGGCCTCCGCCAAAACCCCTCCACTTT. Its protein is CASSYSSSGPPPKPLHF.

In its sample, this clonotype was seen once. The chain is built from TRBV7-2 and TRBJ2-5; D might be TRBD1 (6 bases). The germline CDR1 and CDR2 sequences are SGHTA and FQGNSA. V was shortened by 4 bases and J by 0 bases, with 12 bases between the two germline ends. CDR3 size: 15 residues. The CDR3 DNA reads as TGTGCCAGCAGCTCGCAGACAGGTTACCAAGAGACCCAGTACTTC. Amino acids: CASSSQTGYQETQYF.

The V gene is TRBV20-1, the J gene TRBJ2-7; D uncertain. V shed 0 bases and J shed 3 bases, with 15 bases lying between them. CDR3 length equals 15 residues. In germline, CDR1 is DFQATT, CDR2 SNEGSKA (reference sequence). The CDR3 DNA reads TGCAGTGCTAGAGACCAGGACGGGTTAGACTACGAGCAGTACTTC. This codes for CSARDQDGLDYEQYF.

On this clonotype: The CDR3 carries no conserved terminal phenylalanine or tryptophan, so it likely arises from a read error. The V gene is TRBV6-5, the J gene TRBJ1-1, with 8 bases identical to TRBD1. Germline values: CDR1 MNHEY, CDR2 SVGAGI. J gave up 0 bases and V 2 bases, and 5 bases lay outside the gene matches. The CDR3 has 16 residues. The CDR3 sequence: CASSYGGQGMNTEAFL. CDR3 in DNA: TGTGCCAGCAGTTACGGTGGACAGGGCATGAACACTGAAGCTTTCCTT.

The chain combines TRBV19 with TRBJ1-1; D is possibly TRBD1 (5 bases). Germline V gene sequence: CDR1 LNHDA, CDR2 SQIVND (reference sequence). The CDR3 sequence is 14 residues long. V gave up 6 bases and J gave up 3 bases, with 14 bases separating them. The CDR3 DNA reads as TGTGCCAGTAGCGGGGCTCTGGCCTACACTGAAGCTTTCTTT. It specifies CASSGALAYTEAFF. Combining the CDR3 with reference TRBV19 and TRBJ1-1 gives the whole variable domain DGGITQSPKYLFRKEGQNVTLSCEQNLNHDAMYWYRQDPGQGLRLIYYSQIVNDFQKGDIAEGYSVSREKKESFPLTVTSAQKNPTAFYLCASSGALAYTEAFFGQGTRLTVV.

This chain connects TRBV2 to TRBJ2-5; TRBD2 agrees at 14 bases. Germline values: CDR1 SNHLY, CDR2 FYNNEI. Germline trimming cut 6 bases from V and 5 bases from J; bases unmatched to any gene: 11. This CDR3 spans 17 amino acids. The CDR3 DNA reads as TGTGCCAGCAGACCGGGACTAGCGGGGGCCTCGCGTGAGACCCAGTACTTC. As protein: CASRPGLAGASRETQYF.

The J gene is TRBJ1-1, the V gene TRBV6-6, with D possibly matching TRBD1 (6 bases). The germline V gene has CDR1 MNHNY and CDR2 SVGAGI (reference sequence). The CDR3 loop spans 12 amino acids. Trimming took 10 bases from V and 8 from J, leaving 17 bases between them. CDR3 sequence: CATSQQGFEAFF. The CDR3 DNA reads TGTGCCACCAGCCAACAGGGATTCGAAGCTTTCTTT.

This clonotype has a count of ten or more. The chain links TRBV25-1 to TRBJ2-7; 7 bases match TRBD1. The J segment lost 6 bases and the V segment lost 11 bases, leaving 10 bases of the junction unmatched. The CDR3 extends over 12 amino acids. Germline V lookup: CDR1 MGHDK, CDR2 SYGVNS. The CDR3 loop reads CAVGQLSGEQYF. CDR3 in DNA: TGTGCCGTGGGACAGTTGTCGGGCGAGCAGTACTTC.

The table lists this clonotype with many counts. The CDR3 reads CASSLTGENTEAFF. CDR3 DNA sequence: TGTGCCAGCAGTTTGACAGGGGAGAACACTGAAGCTTTCTTT. The V and J genes are TRBV12-3 or TRBV12-4 and TRBJ1-1; 8 bases match TRBD1. The CDR3 is 14 amino acids. The ends lost 3 bases at V and 1 base at J; junction bases unmatched: 1.

This clonotype has a handful of counts. The rearrangement uses TRBV19 and TRBJ1-2; a weak D match, TRBD1 (5 bases). The length of the CDR3 is 15 residues. Trimming left V 2 bases short and J 4 bases short, with 14 bases between. Germline loops: CDR1 LNHDA, CDR2 SQIVND (reference sequence). In DNA, the CDR3 is TGTGCCAGTAGTATAAATTTCAGGGAAGTCTATGGCTACACCTTC. Protein sequence: CASSINFREVYGYTF.

This clonotype was detected only once. This sequence joins TRBV7-8 and TRBJ2-3; TRBD2 might be the D (5 bases). Germline V gene lookup returns CDR1 SGHVS and CDR2 FQNEAQ. This CDR3 is built from 14 residues. V was shortened by 4 bases and J by 3 bases, with 11 bases between the two germline ends. The CDR3, as DNA: TGTGCCAGCAGCTCGGGTGTAGCGACAGATACGCAGTATTTT. Its translation: CASSSGVATDTQYF. Complete variable domain (other parts from reference TRBV7-8 and TRBJ2-3): GAGVSQSPRYKVAKRGQDVALRCDPISGHVSLFWYQQALGQGPEFLTYFQNEAQLDKSGLPSDRFFAERPEGSVSTLKIQRTQQEDSAVYLCASSSGVATDTQYFGPGTRLTVL.

The chain employs TRBV7-8 and TRBJ2-1; no reliable D call. CDR3 length: 14 amino acids. V lost 3 bases and J lost 11, with 17 bases in between. CDR1 and CDR2 (germline): SGHVS, FQNEAQ. The CDR3: CASSLKPELNKQFF. CDR3 nucleotides: TGTGCCAGCAGCTTGAAACCGGAGTTGAATAAGCAGTTCTTC.

This chain links TRBV12-5 with TRBJ2-7, with 9 nucleotides matching TRBD1. Per the germline V gene, CDR1 is LGHNT and CDR2 is FRNRAP. This CDR3 has 15 residues. Trimming took 6 bases from V and 1 from J; bases not matched to a gene: 7. The CDR3 is CASGPGTGRSYEQYF. CDR3 in DNA: TGTGCTAGTGGCCCCGGGACAGGGAGGTCCTACGAGCAGTACTTC.